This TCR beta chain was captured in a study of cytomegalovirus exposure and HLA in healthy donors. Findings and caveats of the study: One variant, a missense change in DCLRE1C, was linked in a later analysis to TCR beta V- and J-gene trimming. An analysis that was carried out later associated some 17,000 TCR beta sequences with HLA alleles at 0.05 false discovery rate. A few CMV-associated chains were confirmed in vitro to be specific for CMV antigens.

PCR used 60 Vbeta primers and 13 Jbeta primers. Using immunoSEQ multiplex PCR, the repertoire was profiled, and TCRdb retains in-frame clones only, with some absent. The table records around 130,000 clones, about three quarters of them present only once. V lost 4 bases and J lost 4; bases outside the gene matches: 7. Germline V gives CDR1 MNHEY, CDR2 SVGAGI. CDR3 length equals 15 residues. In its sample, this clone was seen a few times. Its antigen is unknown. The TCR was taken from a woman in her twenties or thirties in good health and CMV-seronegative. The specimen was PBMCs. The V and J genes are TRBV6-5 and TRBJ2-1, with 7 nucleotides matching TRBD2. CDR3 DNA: TGTGCCAGCAGTTTGGGGGGGGAAGGATACAATGAGCAGTTCTTC. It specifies CASSLGGEGYNEQFF.